Below, 18 T cell receptor beta chains from the same sample are listed, as sequenced in a study of CD8 T cells in ankylosing spondylitis. TCRdb fed the 5' RACE reads into MiXCR, producing one record per CDR3 protein. The repertoire has approximately 100,000 distinct CDR3 sequences, about 24% of them found once; the top ten carry around an eighth. Sequencing was performed on synovial fluid, either unsorted or a sorted T cell fraction (not recorded which). Receptors originate from a male donor with ankylosing spondylitis.

V and J are TRBV12-3 or TRBV12-4 and TRBJ2-3; 9 bases align to TRBD2. V was pared by 8 bases and J by 6 bases, with 15 bases of the junction left unmatched. This CDR3 region has 16 residues. CDR3 sequence reads: CASSIAGVGRTDTQYF. The CDR3 DNA reads TGTGCCAGCTCCATAGCGGGAGTCGGACGAACGGATACGCAGTATTTT.

The J gene is TRBJ1-1, the V gene TRBV29-1; tentatively, D is TRBD1 (5 bases). V was trimmed by 5 bases and J by 0 bases, leaving 25 bases between them. The CDR3 length is 18 residues. Germline V gives CDR1 SQVTM, CDR2 ANQGSEA. The CDR3 region has the DNA TGCAGCGTTCTAAAGATCCCTATGAGGGGCGGCATGAACACTGAAGCTTTCTTT. This encodes CSVLKIPMRGGMNTEAFF.

The V and J genes are TRBV27 and TRBJ1-2, with D tentatively TRBD1 (5 bases). Trimming took off 5 bases at V and 8 bases at J, with 18 bases between the two ends. The V gene's germline CDR1 is MNHEY and CDR2 SMNVEV (reference sequence). The CDR3 runs to 14 residues. CDR3 bases: TGTGCCAGCAGTAAGGAACGGGGACTCGGCGGCTACACCTTC. Translation: CASSKERGLGGYTF.

The chain has TRBV7-9 and TRBJ2-4; 10 positions agree with TRBD2. The V gene's germline CDR1 is SEHNR and CDR2 FQNEAQ (reference sequence). Trimming removed 4 bases from V and 0 bases from J; junction bases left unmatched: 3. The CDR3 sequence is 16 residues long. The CDR3 sequence is CASSSGLAVAKNIQYF. The CDR3 nucleotides read TGTGCCAGCAGCTCAGGACTAGCGGTAGCCAAAAACATTCAGTACTTC.

This chain links TRBV30 with TRBJ2-1; 9 bases align to TRBD1. This CDR3 is built from 13 residues. The germline V gene has CDR1 GTSNPN and CDR2 SVGIG (reference sequence). The V segment lost 5 bases and the J segment 12 bases; nucleotides outside the gene matches: 11. The CDR3 sequence is CAWQQGAETRQFF. Here the CDR3 DNA reads TGTGCCTGGCAACAGGGGGCGGAGACGCGGCAGTTCTTC.

This clonotype has more than one count but fewer than ten. V usage is TRBV11-2 and J usage is TRBJ2-7, with unresolved D. The CDR3 extends over 13 amino acids. Trimming stripped 3 bases from V and 0 bases from J, with 6 bases between. CDR1 is SGHAT, CDR2 FQNNGV, per germline. CDR3 bases: TGTGCCAGCAGCTTGAGTGGCTCCTACGAGCAGTACGTC. Translation: CASSLSGSYEQYV.

This clonotype was detected a few times. One end of the junction does not line up with germline, which may come from a read error. The rearrangement uses TRBV20-1 and TRBJ2-1; D is unclear. This CDR3 is 13 amino acids long. Germline assignment: CDR1 DFQATT and CDR2 SNEGSKA (reference sequence). The CDR3 sequence: CSAGEVRYNEQFF. The CDR3 nucleotides read TGCAGTGCTGGAGAGGTACGGTACAATGAGCAGTTCTTC.

The V call is TRBV6-1, the J call TRBJ2-2, with D perhaps being TRBD1 or TRBD2 (6 bases each). CDR1 and CDR2 (germline): MNHNS, SASEGT. V was cut by 0 bases and J by 5 bases, with 19 bases left in between. This CDR3 is 18 amino acids long. CDR3 coding DNA: TGTGCCAGCAGTGAAGCCCGACGCCGGAGGGGGTTTACCGGGGAGCTGTTTTTT. Its protein is CASSEARRRRGFTGELFF.

This clonotype was found a few times. The CDR3 DNA reads as TGTGCCAGCAGCCCCGCCACAGGGAATGAGCAGTTCTTC. Protein product: CASSPATGNEQFF. The genes are TRBV9 and TRBJ2-1; a weak D match, TRBD1 (6 bases). Germline CDR1 and CDR2: SGDLS and YYNGEE. The V end was cut by 4 bases, the J end by 7 bases, with 12 bases between. CDR3 length: 13 residues.

As DNA, the CDR3 is TGTGCCAGCAGCCGGAGGACAGGGGGGTTAGGACAGGAGACCCAGTACTTC. Amino acids: CASSRRTGGLGQETQYF. This chain links TRBV11-3 with TRBJ2-5; 10 nucleotides match TRBD1. Trimming cost V 5 bases and J 5 bases; bases outside gene matches: 14. The CDR3 is made up of 17 amino acids. Germline-derived CDR1 and CDR2 are SGHNT and YENEEA.

The chain combines TRBV6-1 with TRBJ1-3, with 9 bases identical to TRBD1. The germline gives CDR1 MNHNS, CDR2 SASEGT. J lost 3 bases, V lost 7 bases, and 7 bases had no gene match. This CDR3 has 15 residues. The CDR3 loop is CASTLGQGNGNTIYF. The CDR3 DNA is TGTGCCAGCACCCTGGGACAGGGTAATGGAAACACCATATATTTT.

The V and J genes are TRBV5-1 and TRBJ2-3; the match to TRBD2 covers 9 bases. Germline CDR1 reads SGHRS; CDR2 reads YFSETQ. The CDR3 has 14 residues. V shed 0 bases and J 5 bases; nucleotides not matched to a gene: 1. The CDR3 DNA reads TGCGCCAGCAGCTTGGATAGCGGGAGAGATACGCAGTATTTT. The encoded protein is CASSLDSGRDTQYF.

The chain uses TRBV5-6 and TRBJ1-5; no definite D call. This CDR3 region has 14 residues. The germline V gene has CDR1 SGHDT and CDR2 YYEEEE. Trimming stripped 4 bases from V and 0 bases from J, with 8 bases between. CDR3 region: CASSPYTSNQPQHF. Written as DNA, the CDR3 is TGTGCCAGCAGCCCTTACACTAGCAATCAGCCCCAGCATTTT.

The chain recombines TRBV5-1 with TRBJ2-2; TRBD1 might be the D (6 bases). Per the germline V gene, CDR1 is SGHRS and CDR2 is YFSETQ. The CDR3 covers 13 residues. V was pared by 4 bases and J by 5 bases, with 9 bases between. The CDR3 spells CASSPDRTGELFF. Here the CDR3 DNA reads TGCGCCAGCAGCCCCGACAGGACCGGGGAGCTGTTTTTT.

The DNA of the CDR3 is TGTGCCAGCAGCGTAGGGCAGAATAATTCACCCCTCCACTTT. Encoded protein: CASSVGQNNSPLHF. The chain couples TRBV11-2 to TRBJ1-6; D uncertain. This CDR3 spans 14 amino acids. From germline, CDR1 is SGHAT and CDR2 FQNNGV. Deletions cut 5 bases from V and 5 bases from J, with 10 bases between.

The chain is built from TRBV7-8 and TRBJ2-7; D remains ambiguous. The CDR3 is made up of 13 amino acids. Trimming stripped 5 bases from V and 2 bases from J, with 10 bases between. Looked up from germline, CDR1 is SGHVS and CDR2 is FQNEAQ. This CDR3 reads CASSEQRAYEQYV. CDR3 DNA sequence: TGTGCCAGCAGCGAACAGAGAGCCTACGAGCAGTACGTC.

This clonotype has ten or more counts. This chain links TRBV11-2 with TRBJ2-2, with TRBD2 matching over 11 bases. Looked up from germline, CDR1 is SGHAT and CDR2 is FQNNGV. The V and J ends lost 7 bases and 7 bases, in that order; junction bases with no gene match: 5. This CDR3 spans 14 amino acids. CDR3 in DNA: TGTGCCAGCACACTAGCGGGAGTGGTCGGGGAGCTGTTTTTT. This gives the protein CASTLAGVVGELFF.

In its sample, this clonotype was seen a few times. The chain has TRBV19 and TRBJ2-7; TRBD2 matches 14 bases. V trimming: 4 bases; J trimming: 7 bases; junction bases outside the gene matches: 6. Germline assignment: CDR1 LNHDA and CDR2 SQIVND (reference sequence). There are 15 residues in the CDR3. CDR3: CASSTGLAGVKEQYF. The DNA of the CDR3 is TGTGCCAGTAGTACGGGACTAGCGGGAGTGAAAGAGCAGTACTTC.